This T cell receptor beta chain appears in the sequencing data of a study of T-cell reconstitution after alpha-beta-depleted transplantation in children. The length of the CDR3 is 13 residues. The germline gives CDR1 MNHNY, CDR2 SVGAGI (reference sequence). V was clipped by 6 bases and J by 0 bases, with 8 bases between them. Molecular barcoding with unique molecular identifiers was used for the TCRbeta library. TCRdb reprocessed the PCR reads with MiXCR, giving one entry per CDR3 protein. The sample holds some 300,000 distinct CDR3 sequences, over 7% seen once. Study results and caveats: There were reportedly several hundred expanded graft clones from which alpha-beta T cells came about two months after transplant. Surviving recipient T cells and thymic progenitors produced the high day-60 TCRbeta diversity seen in some patients. At one year after transplant, newly produced T cells mostly accounted for T-cell counts and diversity.

This clonotype showed up just a few times. What it recognizes is unknown. The clonotype was recovered from a female patient aged 2-9 years who had a stem cell transplant for Fanconi anemia, so the T cells may come from the graft donor. The J gene is TRBJ1-1, the V gene TRBV6-6; D is unresolved. The specimen was peripheral blood, collected 360 days after TCRalphabeta/CD19-depleted stem cell transplant. The CDR3: CASRNPVNTEAFF. The CDR3 region has the DNA TGTGCCAGCAGAAACCCCGTGAACACTGAAGCTTTCTTT.